This section outlines one TCR beta chain sequence together with its context. It has no known antigen specificity. The sample holds no much larger clone one base away, and base qualities are not on file. The record originates from a study of beta chain features in type 1 diabetes (dated 2018 in TCRdb). Looking at the study overall: Patients and healthy donors did not differ in mean age, gender distribution, total cell number or subset yield. Whereas all 30 or so donors provided naive and central memory subsets, regulatory and stem cell-like memory subsets were isolated from just 8 patients and about 8 healthy donors. The study compared the TCRB repertoires of sorted circulating CD4+ T cell subsets in recently diagnosed type 1 diabetes patients with those in matched healthy donors. Across all samples, approximately 100 million sorted cells were examined, and cell number per subset correlated strongly with RNA yield. Results the study describes overall, beyond this receptor: PCR may preferentially amplify shorter templates, but because patient and control samples were amplified and corrected together, any resulting skew would affect both groups equally. Patients with type 1 diabetes made fewer insertions and deleted more nucleotides at VDJ recombination sites, implying thymic rearrangement abnormalities. Naive, central memory and regulatory TCRB repertoires appeared to be more similar among patients than among healthy donors. Only small numbers of individuals were included in the HLA sub-analyses, which left unresolved whether HLA type had any influence on TCRB rearrangement. Because cDNA was sequenced instead of genomic DNA, activated cells with high expression could be over-represented, although the groups did not differ in activation or CD3 levels. Type 1 diabetes patients showed a moderate but significant shortening of TCRB CDR3 length in all four CD4+ subsets.

The entire amount of isolated RNA was reverse transcribed using the High Capacity cDNA Reverse Transcription Kit, so the sequenced TCRB transcripts were expressed ones. Deep immunoSEQ sequencing was applied to naive, central memory and regulatory T cell samples, giving an average of around 3.4 million total reads per sample. After sorted cells were lysed in RLT buffer, RNA was extracted with DNase-treated RNeasy Micro or Mini kits, with the choice depending on cell number. To prevent cross-contamination, every cell subset was processed on its own, while patient and healthy donor samples were processed together. TCRB sequences were amplified from cDNA with the immunoSEQ multiplex PCR, producing 87-bp fragments spanning the CDR3 region. Sequencing of the amplicons was performed on the Illumina HiSeq platform. On the authors' methods: Synthetic template baselines were used to correct PCR bias computationally, reads within Hamming distance 2 were collapsed, and singletons that could not be merged were discarded. Reads were aligned to IMGT to assign V, D and J genes, CDR3 length, and insertions or deletions at six rearrangement sites. Clonotype counts were normalized to sorted cell number within each subset before computing true diversity and Gini coefficients with the tcR R package. Repertoire sharing was quantified using the overlap coefficient calculated on TCRB nucleotide sequences. The table comes from immuneACCESS by way of TCRdb, which keeps in-frame sequences with V and J called. Part of the clones is missing from these tables; in studies checked, under half for an unresolved V gene and the rest for unknown reasons. V, J and clone size are those of that table, while D and trimming were read from the DNA. For this sample there are 150,000 to 200,000 clones; around 8.3% appear just once. The top ten constitute around 0.56% of the sample.

V is shortened by 8 bases, J by 5 bases, and the region joining them spans 15 bases. Including cysteine and phenylalanine, the CDR3 has 13 amino acids. The retained sequence is limited to the CDR3, 39 bases, with the frame set at the first base. CDR1 and CDR2 (LGHNT, FRNRAP) derive from the germline V gene. Each donor gave one peripheral blood draw, around 100 mL on average, collected into heparinised tubes. A BD FACSAria II and a panel including CD45RO, CCR7, CD25, CD127, CD95 and CD27 were used to sort naive, central memory, regulatory and stem cell-like memory CD4+ T cells. Every sorted population had a purity above 95%. PBMCs were isolated right away by Lymphoprep density gradient centrifugation and were stained directly, without culture. So that batch effects would be minimized, each experiment stained and sorted samples in pairs, pairing one healthy donor with one patient.

The chain links TRBV12-5 with TRBJ2-5, with TRBD2 as a weak D call on 8 bases. The TCR originated in a woman between 18 and 29 years old with type 1 diabetes. Input material: central memory CD4+ T cells from blood. For the CDR3, the sequence is CASREGATETQYF. The DNA is TGTGCTAGTCGGGAGGGGGCGACTGAGACCCAGTACTTC.